This TCR beta chain stems from a study of beta chain features in type 1 diabetes. Sequencing targeted expressed TCRB transcripts, as all isolated RNA had been reverse transcribed. Data came from immunoSEQ multiplex PCR; TCRdb stores just in-frame clones and leaves some out. The sample contains about 260,000 clones, roughly two thirds of which appear only once. This clone was picked up a small number of times. Germline loops: CDR1 SGHRS, CDR2 YFSETQ. V dropped 0 bases and J dropped 3 bases, with 13 bases sitting between them. The CDR3 consists of 15 residues. The clonotype was recovered from a man aged 30 to 39 in good health. The sequenced sample was naive CD4+ T cells from blood. This chain joins TRBV5-1 and TRBJ2-7, with D possibly matching TRBD2 (5 bases). The CDR3 here is CASSLDPGSHYEQYF. The CDR3 bases are TGCGCCAGCAGCTTGGATCCGGGGTCCCACTACGAGCAGTACTTC.